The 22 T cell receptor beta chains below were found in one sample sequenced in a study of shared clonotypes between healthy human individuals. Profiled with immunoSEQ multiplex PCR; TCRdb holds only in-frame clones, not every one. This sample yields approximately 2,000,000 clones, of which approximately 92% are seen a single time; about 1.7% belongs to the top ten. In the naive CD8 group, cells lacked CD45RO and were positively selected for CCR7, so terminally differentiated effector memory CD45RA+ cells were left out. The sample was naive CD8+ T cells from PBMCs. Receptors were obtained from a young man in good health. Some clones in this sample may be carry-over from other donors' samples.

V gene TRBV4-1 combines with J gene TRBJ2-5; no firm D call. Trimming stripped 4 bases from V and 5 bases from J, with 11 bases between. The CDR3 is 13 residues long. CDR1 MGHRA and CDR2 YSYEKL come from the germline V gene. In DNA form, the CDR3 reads TGCGCCAGCAGCCGCCATGTCGGGGAGACCCAGTACTTC. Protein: CASSRHVGETQYF.

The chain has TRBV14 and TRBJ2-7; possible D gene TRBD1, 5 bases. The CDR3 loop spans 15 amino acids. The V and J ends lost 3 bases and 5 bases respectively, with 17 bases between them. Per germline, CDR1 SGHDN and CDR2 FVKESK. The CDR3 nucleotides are TGTGCCAGCAGCCAGTTTAACAGGCCATTTCACGAGCAGTACTTC. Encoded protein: CASSQFNRPFHEQYF.

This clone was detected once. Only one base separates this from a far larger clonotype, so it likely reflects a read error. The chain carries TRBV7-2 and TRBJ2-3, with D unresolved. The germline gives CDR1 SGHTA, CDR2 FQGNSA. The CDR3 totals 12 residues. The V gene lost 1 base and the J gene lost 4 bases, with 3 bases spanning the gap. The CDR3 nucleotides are TGTGCCAGCAGCTTAGTGGCAGATACGCAGTATTTT. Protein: CASSLVADTQYF.

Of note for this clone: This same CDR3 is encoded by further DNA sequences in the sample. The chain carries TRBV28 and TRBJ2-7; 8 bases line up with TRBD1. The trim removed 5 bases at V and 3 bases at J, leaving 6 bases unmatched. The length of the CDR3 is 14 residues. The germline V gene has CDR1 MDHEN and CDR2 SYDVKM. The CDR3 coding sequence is TGTGCCAGCAGTCCTGGACAGGGTAGCTACGAGCAGTACTTC. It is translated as CASSPGQGSYEQYF.

CDR3 in amino acids: CASSPRDRVASTDTQYF. Written as DNA, the CDR3 is TGTGCCAGCAGTCCCCGGGACAGGGTCGCTAGCACAGATACGCAGTATTTT. This chain links TRBV28 with TRBJ2-3; 9 nucleotides line up with TRBD1. CDR1 and CDR2 from the germline V gene are MDHEN and SYDVKM. Trimming cost V 5 bases and J 0 bases; bases outside gene matches: 9. This CDR3 is built from 17 residues. Complete variable domain (other parts from reference TRBV28 and TRBJ2-3): DVKVTQSSRYLVKRTGEKVFLECVQDMDHENMFWYRQDPGLGLRLIYFSYDVKMKEKGDIPEGYSVSREKKERFSLILESASTNQTSMYLCASSPRDRVASTDTQYFGPGTRLTVL.

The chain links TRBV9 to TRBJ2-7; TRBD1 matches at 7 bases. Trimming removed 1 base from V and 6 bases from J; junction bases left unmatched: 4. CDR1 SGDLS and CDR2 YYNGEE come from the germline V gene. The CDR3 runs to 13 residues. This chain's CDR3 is CASSVYNRGEQYF. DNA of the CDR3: TGTGCCAGCAGCGTATACAACAGGGGCGAGCAGTACTTC.

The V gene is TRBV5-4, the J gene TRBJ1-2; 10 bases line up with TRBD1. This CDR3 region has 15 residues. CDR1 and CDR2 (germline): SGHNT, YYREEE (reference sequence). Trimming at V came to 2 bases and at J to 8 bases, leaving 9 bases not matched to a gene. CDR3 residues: CASSLGFGQGDGYTF. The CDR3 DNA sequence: TGTGCCAGCAGCTTAGGGTTTGGACAGGGGGACGGCTACACCTTC. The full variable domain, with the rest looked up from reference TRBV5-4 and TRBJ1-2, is ETGVTQSPTHLIKTRGQQVTLRCSSQSGHNTVSWYQQALGQGPQFIFQYYREEENGRGNFPPRFSGLQFPNYSSELNVNALELDDSALYLCASSLGFGQGDGYTFGSGTRLTVV.

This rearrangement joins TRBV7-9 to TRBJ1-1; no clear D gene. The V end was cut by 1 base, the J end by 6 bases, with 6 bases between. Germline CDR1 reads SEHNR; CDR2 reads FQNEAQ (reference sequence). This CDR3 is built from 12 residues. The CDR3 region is CASSLVTAEAFF. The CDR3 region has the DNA TGTGCCAGCAGCTTAGTTACAGCTGAAGCTTTCTTT.

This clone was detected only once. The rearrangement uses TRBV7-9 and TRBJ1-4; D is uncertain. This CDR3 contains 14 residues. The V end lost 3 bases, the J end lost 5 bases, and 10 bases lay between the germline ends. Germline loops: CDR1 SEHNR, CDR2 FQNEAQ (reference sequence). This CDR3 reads CASSFGWENEKLFF. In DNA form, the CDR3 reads TGTGCCAGCAGCTTCGGGTGGGAGAATGAAAAACTGTTTTTT.

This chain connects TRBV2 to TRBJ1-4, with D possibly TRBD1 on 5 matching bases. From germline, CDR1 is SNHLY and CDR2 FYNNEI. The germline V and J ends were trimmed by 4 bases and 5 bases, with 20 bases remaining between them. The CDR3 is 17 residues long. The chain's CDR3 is CASSGRQLNVQNEKLFF. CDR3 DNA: TGTGCCAGCAGTGGGCGACAGCTAAACGTCCAAAATGAAAAACTGTTTTTT.

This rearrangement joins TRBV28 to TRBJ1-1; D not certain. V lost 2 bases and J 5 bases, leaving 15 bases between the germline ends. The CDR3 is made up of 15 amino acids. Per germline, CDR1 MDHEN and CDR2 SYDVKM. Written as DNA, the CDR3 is TGTGCCAGCAGTTTAAGCGGTCGTGGAGGAACTGAAGCTTTCTTT. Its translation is CASSLSGRGGTEAFF.

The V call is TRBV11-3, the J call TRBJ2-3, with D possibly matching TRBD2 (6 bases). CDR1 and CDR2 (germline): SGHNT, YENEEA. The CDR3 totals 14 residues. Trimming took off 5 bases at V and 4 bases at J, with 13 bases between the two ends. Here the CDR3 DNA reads TGTGCCAGCAGCGGGCAGGGAGGAGCAGATACGCAGTATTTT. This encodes CASSGQGGADTQYF. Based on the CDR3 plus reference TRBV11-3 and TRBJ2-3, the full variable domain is EAGVVQSPRYKIIEKKQPVAFWCNPISGHNTLYWYLQNLGQGPELLIRYENEEAVDDSQLPKDRFSAERLKGVDSTLKIQPAELGDSAVYLCASSGQGGADTQYFGPGTRLTVL.

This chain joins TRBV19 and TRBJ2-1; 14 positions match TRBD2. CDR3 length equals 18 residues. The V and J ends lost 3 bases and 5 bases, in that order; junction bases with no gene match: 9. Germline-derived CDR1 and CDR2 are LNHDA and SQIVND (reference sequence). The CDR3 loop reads CASSMDGTSGGRHNEQFF. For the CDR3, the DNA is TGTGCCAGTAGTATGGACGGGACTAGCGGGGGTCGTCACAATGAGCAGTTCTTC.

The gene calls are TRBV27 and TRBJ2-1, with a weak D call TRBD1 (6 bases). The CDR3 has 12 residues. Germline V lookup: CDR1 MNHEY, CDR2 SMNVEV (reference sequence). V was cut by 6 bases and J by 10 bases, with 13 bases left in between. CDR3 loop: CASSASTGEQFF. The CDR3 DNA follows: TGTGCCAGCAGCGCTTCGACAGGCGAGCAGTTCTTC.

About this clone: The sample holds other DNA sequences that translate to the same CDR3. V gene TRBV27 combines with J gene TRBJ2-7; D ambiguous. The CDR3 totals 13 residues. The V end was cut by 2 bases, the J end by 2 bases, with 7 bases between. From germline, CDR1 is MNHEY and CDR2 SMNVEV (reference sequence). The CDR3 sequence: CASSLRRTYEQYF. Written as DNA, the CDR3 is TGTGCCAGCAGTTTACGGCGCACCTACGAGCAGTACTTC.

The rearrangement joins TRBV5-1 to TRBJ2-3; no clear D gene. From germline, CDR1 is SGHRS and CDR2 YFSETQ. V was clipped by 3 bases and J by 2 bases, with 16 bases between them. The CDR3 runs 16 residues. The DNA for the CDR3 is TGCGCCAGCAGCTCCCCCGAACGGGCCCACACAGATACGCAGTATTTT. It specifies CASSSPERAHTDTQYF.

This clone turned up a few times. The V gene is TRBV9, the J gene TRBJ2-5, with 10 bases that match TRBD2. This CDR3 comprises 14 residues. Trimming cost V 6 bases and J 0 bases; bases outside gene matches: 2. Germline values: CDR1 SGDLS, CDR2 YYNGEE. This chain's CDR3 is CASTTSGNQETQYF. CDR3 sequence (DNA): TGTGCCAGCACAACTAGCGGGAACCAAGAGACCCAGTACTTC.

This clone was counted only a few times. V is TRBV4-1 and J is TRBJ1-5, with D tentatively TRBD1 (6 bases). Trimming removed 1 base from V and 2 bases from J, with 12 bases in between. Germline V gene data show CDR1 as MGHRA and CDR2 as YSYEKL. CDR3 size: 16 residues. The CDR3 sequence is CASSQVFRGGNQPQHF. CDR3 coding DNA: TGCGCCAGCAGCCAAGTGTTCAGGGGTGGCAATCAGCCCCAGCATTTT.

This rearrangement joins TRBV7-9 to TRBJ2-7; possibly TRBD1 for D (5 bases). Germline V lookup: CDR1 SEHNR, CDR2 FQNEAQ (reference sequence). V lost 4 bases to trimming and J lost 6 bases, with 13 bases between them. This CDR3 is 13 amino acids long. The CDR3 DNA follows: TGTGCCAGCAGCTCAGAAATTAGGGGCGAGCAGTACTTC. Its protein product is CASSSEIRGEQYF.

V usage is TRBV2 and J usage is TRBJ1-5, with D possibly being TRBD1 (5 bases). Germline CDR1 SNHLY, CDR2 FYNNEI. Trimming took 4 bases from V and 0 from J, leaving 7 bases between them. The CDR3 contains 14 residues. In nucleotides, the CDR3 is TGTGCCAGCAGTGGACAGTATAGCAATCAGCCCCAGCATTTT. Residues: CASSGQYSNQPQHF.

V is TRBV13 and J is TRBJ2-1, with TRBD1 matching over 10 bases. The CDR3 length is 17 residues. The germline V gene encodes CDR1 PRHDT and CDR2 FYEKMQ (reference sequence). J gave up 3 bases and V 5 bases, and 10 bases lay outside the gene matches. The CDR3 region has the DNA TGTGCCAGCAGCAAAGGAGGGGGGACAGGGGTCTACAATGAGCAGTTCTTC. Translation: CASSKGGGTGVYNEQFF.

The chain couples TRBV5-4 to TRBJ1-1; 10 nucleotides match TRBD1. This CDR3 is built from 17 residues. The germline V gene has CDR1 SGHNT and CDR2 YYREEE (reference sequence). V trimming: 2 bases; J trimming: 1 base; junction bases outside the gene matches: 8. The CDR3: CASSLGDRGWGNTEAFF. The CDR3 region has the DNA TGTGCCAGCAGCTTAGGGGACAGGGGTTGGGGGAACACTGAAGCTTTCTTT.